Presented here are 16 T cell receptor beta chains from one specimen sequenced in a study of blood T cells in healthy people across ages. Alongside a J-beta primer mix, a sample-barcoded 5' primer served in a second PCR lasting roughly 7 to 11 cycles. TCRdb redid the calling of the 5' RACE reads with MiXCR, one entry per CDR3 protein. The table lists more than 650,000 distinct CDR3 sequences, 22% of them singletons. The sequencing sample was made of blood. These receptors were collected from a man between 65 and 85 years old in good health.

The rearrangement joins TRBV7-9 to TRBJ2-1; D is perhaps TRBD2 (7 bases). The germline CDR1 and CDR2 sequences are SEHNR and FQNEAQ (reference sequence). This CDR3 comprises 15 residues. Deletions cut 1 base from V and 5 bases from J, with 12 bases between. CDR3 coding DNA: TGTGCCAGCAGCTTAGACGGGGGGCCCAACAATGAGCAGTTCTTC. Translation: CASSLDGGPNNEQFF.

This clonotype was seen more than once but under ten times. This chain uses TRBV7-6 with TRBJ2-3; unclear D gene. Trimming took off 5 bases at V and 2 bases at J, with 14 bases between the two ends. This CDR3 comprises 15 residues. Germline V CDR1 and CDR2: SGHVS, FNYEAQ. As DNA, the CDR3 is TGTGCCAGCAGCCCAAATGTGCAAATCACAGATACGCAGTATTTT. Protein sequence: CASSPNVQITDTQYF.

The chain links TRBV20-1 to TRBJ2-1; the D gene is possibly TRBD2 (7 bases). This CDR3 contains 13 residues. Germline CDR1 reads DFQATT; CDR2 reads SNEGSKA (reference sequence). Between the trimmed V and J ends, which lost 6 bases and 4 bases, there was a span of 13 bases. This chain's CDR3 is CSARGGLYNEQFF. The CDR3 DNA reads TGCAGTGCGAGGGGGGGTTTATACAATGAGCAGTTCTTC.

This chain links TRBV20-1 with TRBJ1-5, with TRBD1 as a possible D gene (6 bases). There are 16 residues in the CDR3. V was pared by 5 bases and J by 1 base, with 18 bases between. Germline assignment: CDR1 DFQATT and CDR2 SNEGSKA (reference sequence). The chain's CDR3 is CSASPNREGSNQPQHF. As DNA, the CDR3 is TGCAGTGCTTCCCCTAACAGGGAGGGAAGCAATCAGCCCCAGCATTTT.

The J gene is TRBJ2-5, the V gene TRBV5-1; 12 bases agree with TRBD1. The CDR3 contains 16 residues. The V gene's germline CDR1 is SGHRS and CDR2 YFSETQ. Trimming cost V 4 bases and J 1 base; bases outside gene matches: 5. Written as DNA, the CDR3 is TGCGCCAGCAGCATGGGACAGGGGGCGGTCCAAGAGACCCAGTACTTC. Amino acids: CASSMGQGAVQETQYF.

The chain carries TRBV15 and TRBJ1-1; D not resolved. V lost 5 bases to trimming and J lost 3 bases, with 10 bases between them. Per the germline V gene, CDR1 is LNHNV and CDR2 is YYDKDF (reference sequence). This CDR3 has 13 residues. The CDR3 reads CATSLGGDTEAFF. The CDR3 nucleotides read TGTGCCACCAGCCTAGGCGGGGACACTGAAGCTTTCTTT.

The chain is built from TRBV20-1 and TRBJ2-3; 10 nucleotides line up with TRBD1. The CDR3 spans 19 residues. V dropped 5 bases and J dropped 3; count of bases not matched to a gene: 20. CDR1 and CDR2 from the germline V gene are DFQATT and SNEGSKA (reference sequence). The CDR3 reads CSAGGPWTGGRKVTDTQYF. The CDR3 DNA reads TGCAGTGCTGGAGGTCCTTGGACAGGGGGTCGAAAGGTTACAGATACGCAGTATTTT.

The CDR3 nucleotides read TGTGCCAGCAGTTACCGCCAGGGAATGGACCCAAGCCCCCAGTACTTC. As protein: CASSYRQGMDPSPQYF. The chain recombines TRBV6-5 with TRBJ2-5; tentatively, D is TRBD1 (5 bases). V was cut by 2 bases and J by 9 bases, with 22 bases left in between. CDR3 length: 16 amino acids. In germline, CDR1 is MNHEY, CDR2 SVGAGI.

This rearrangement joins TRBV7-3 to TRBJ1-2; 9 bases are shared with TRBD1. This CDR3 spans 15 amino acids. V shed 5 bases, J shed 7 bases, and the junction held 11 bases outside the gene matches. Germline values: CDR1 SGHTA, CDR2 FQGTGA. The CDR3: CASSVNPGQGFGYTF. For the CDR3, the DNA is TGTGCCAGCAGCGTCAACCCGGGACAGGGTTTTGGCTACACCTTC.

This sequence joins TRBV12-3 or TRBV12-4 and TRBJ1-1; no definite D call. The CDR3 extends over 16 amino acids. With 7 bases removed from V and 4 bases from J, the gap between germline ends came to 22 bases. The CDR3 sequence is CASTVYWSGRSTEAFF. The CDR3 nucleotides read TGTGCCAGCACCGTATACTGGTCAGGCCGAAGCACTGAAGCTTTCTTT.

There are a few counts of this clonotype. This chain uses TRBV5-1 with TRBJ1-6, with a possible D match to TRBD1 (5 bases). V was shortened by 0 bases and J by 8 bases, with 12 bases between the two germline ends. The length of the CDR3 is 15 residues. Germline loops: CDR1 SGHRS, CDR2 YFSETQ. CDR3 region: CASSLGYVGDSPLHF. CDR3 coding DNA: TGCGCCAGCAGCTTGGGGTATGTGGGGGATTCACCCCTCCACTTT.

This clonotype was seen a few times. CDR3 DNA: TGCGCCAGCAGCTTGGGCCTCGTAGGGGGCGTAAAAGAGACCCAGTACTTC. This translates into CASSLGLVGGVKETQYF. The chain has TRBV5-1 and TRBJ2-1; TRBD1 aligns across 7 bases. The DNA end lines up better with TRBJ2-5; the J call may be wrong. CDR1 and CDR2 (germline): SGHRS, YFSETQ. The CDR3 loop spans 17 amino acids.

The J gene is TRBJ2-4, the V gene TRBV12-3 or TRBV12-4; the match to TRBD2 covers 7 bases. The CDR3 is 15 amino acids. V lost 5 bases and J lost 9; bases outside the gene matches: 13. CDR3 DNA: TGTGCCAGCAGTCCCCAAGCTAGCGGCCACGGCATTCAGTACTTC. Its translation is CASSPQASGHGIQYF.

The chain carries TRBV27 and TRBJ2-1; D unclear. Trimming pared 1 base from V and 10 bases from J, leaving 23 bases between. Germline CDR1 reads MNHEY; CDR2 reads SMNVEV (reference sequence). The CDR3 runs to 17 residues. This CDR3 is CASSLFGFGSETLEQFF. The DNA of the CDR3 is TGTGCCAGCAGTTTATTTGGGTTCGGCTCCGAAACTCTCGAGCAGTTCTTC.

The chain uses TRBV27 and TRBJ1-1, with a tentative D call TRBD1 (5 bases). From germline, CDR1 is MNHEY and CDR2 SMNVEV (reference sequence). The CDR3 is 14 amino acids. V dropped 4 bases and J dropped 6 bases, with 15 bases sitting between them. CDR3 in amino acids: CASSSPRQSAEAFF. The CDR3 DNA is TGTGCCAGCAGTTCCCCCCGACAGAGCGCTGAAGCTTTCTTT.

The chain links TRBV4-3 to TRBJ1-2; the D is unclear. The ends were cut back, 3 bases at V and 3 bases at J, with 11 bases in the middle. The CDR3 spans 14 residues. Germline assignment: CDR1 LGHNA and CDR2 YSLEER. The DNA for the CDR3 is TGCGCCAGCAGCCAGGGTCAGGAGCACTATGGCTACACCTTC. Its translation: CASSQGQEHYGYTF.